These 5 T cell receptor beta chains came from one sample sequenced in a study of blood T cell repertoires in COVID-19. Sequenced by immunoSEQ multiplex PCR; TCRdb stores in-frame clones only, minus some. Among over 150,000 clones listed, approximately 89% were seen once. The sequenced material came from PBMCs or T cells enriched from blood (not recorded which). All receptors come from a middle-aged man who had recovered from COVID-19.

This chain connects TRBV27 to TRBJ2-7; a possible D gene is TRBD1 (6 bases). Germline loops: CDR1 MNHEY, CDR2 SMNVEV (reference sequence). CDR3 length: 15 amino acids. V lost 5 bases, J lost 3 bases, and 17 bases lay in between. The CDR3 nucleotides read TGTGCCAGCAGTAGACCAGGGGCCCCCCTCTACGAGCAGTACTTC. Its translation is CASSRPGAPLYEQYF.

This clone was seen a single time. The rearrangement uses TRBV11-3 and TRBJ2-3; 7 nucleotides match TRBD2. This CDR3 is built from 14 residues. Germline values: CDR1 SGHNT, CDR2 YENEEA. V was pared by 4 bases and J by 0 bases, with 1 base of the junction left unmatched. The chain's CDR3 is CASSSSGSTDTQYF. CDR3 nucleotides: TGTGCCAGCAGCTCTAGCGGCAGCACAGATACGCAGTATTTT.

The rearrangement uses TRBV25-1 and TRBJ1-2; a possible D gene is TRBD1 (5 bases). V shed 8 bases and J shed 4 bases, with 14 bases lying between them. The germline CDR1 and CDR2 sequences are MGHDK and SYGVNS. This CDR3 contains 13 residues. The CDR3 protein is CASGLGGIYGYTF. The CDR3 coding sequence is TGTGCCAGCGGCCTTGGGGGGATCTATGGCTACACCTTC.

The rearrangement joins TRBV9 to TRBJ2-3; weak D call: TRBD2 (6 bases). V lost 4 bases to trimming and J lost 2 bases, with 23 bases between them. The CDR3 is made up of 18 amino acids. The germline gives CDR1 SGDLS, CDR2 YYNGEE. CDR3 residues: CASSPLEGSGRYTDTQYF. In DNA form, the CDR3 reads TGTGCCAGCAGCCCCCTAGAAGGTAGCGGCCGATACACAGATACGCAGTATTTT. The complete variable domain, with remaining parts taken from reference TRBV9 and TRBJ2-3, reads DSGVTQTPKHLITATGQRVTLRCSPRSGDLSVYWYQQSLDQGLQFLIQYYNGEERAKGNILERFSAQQFPDLHSELNLSSLELGDSALYFCASSPLEGSGRYTDTQYFGPGTRLTVL.

The chain is built from TRBV13 and TRBJ2-7, with 9 bases aligning to TRBD2. This CDR3 region has 14 residues. V trimming: 3 bases; J trimming: 6 bases; junction bases outside the gene matches: 6. CDR1 is PRHDT, CDR2 FYEKMQ, per germline (reference sequence). Here the CDR3 reads CASSLSGRIGEQYF. The DNA for the CDR3 is TGTGCCAGCAGCTTGAGCGGGAGGATCGGCGAGCAGTACTTC.